Detailed here is one T cell receptor beta chain. This sample stems from a study of blood T cell repertoires in COVID-19. Study information: Italy, Spain and the United States were the sources of the convalescent and acute COVID-19 samples. The analysed material was cDNA or gDNA that came from T cells, B-cell-depleted T cells, or PBMCs.

Authors' data handling: Estimation of nucleated cell counts relied on the amplification of reference gene primers. Sequencing used immunoSEQ multiplex PCR; TCRdb keeps in-frame clones, though not all of them. The V and J calls and clone size were taken over from that table, and D and trimming were inferred from the DNA. The sample has about 280,000 clones; about four fifths are singletons. V shed 3 bases and J shed 4 bases, with 15 bases lying between them. The CDR3 runs to 16 residues. Germline V gene lookup returns CDR1 KGHSH and CDR2 LQKENI. J is TRBJ2-2 and V is TRBV18, with D maybe TRBD2 (6 bases). The sample taken for sequencing was peripheral blood. The sequence derives from a woman in her forties or fifties who had recovered from COVID-19. CDR3 region: CASSPWRGDITGELFF. The CDR3 DNA sequence: TGTGCCAGCTCACCGTGGCGGGGCGATATCACCGGGGAGCTGTTTTTT.